This T cell receptor (beta chain) is from a study of shared clonotypes between healthy human individuals. Study information: There were three CD4 naive, three CD4 memory, two CD8 naive and one CD8 memory plates per donor.

The method was immunoSEQ multiplex PCR; TCRdb's version includes in-frame clones alone and lacks a portion of them. The sample includes fewer than 850,000 clones, around 96% of them seen just once. The naive CD8 population came from CD45RO-negative cells selected for CCR7, without terminally differentiated effector memory CD45RA+ cells. Sequenced material: naive CD8+ T cells sorted from blood. The source of this sequence is a man aged 30 to 45 in good health.

This chain's CDR3 is CASSWSLAGYDEQFF. The CDR3 DNA reads as TGTGCCAGCAGCTGGTCGCTAGCGGGATACGATGAGCAGTTCTTC. The chain links TRBV5-8 to TRBJ2-1; 9 bases align to TRBD2. The CDR3 is 15 residues long. The V segment lost 3 bases and the J segment 8 bases; nucleotides outside the gene matches: 9. Germline V gives CDR1 SGHTS, CDR2 YDEGEE.